This T cell receptor (beta chain) was observed in a study of T cells in women clearing cervical HPV infection. Findings and limits, study-wide: CIN3+ cases had significantly higher TCR repertoire richness than controls, but evenness did not differ. Associations may precede or follow infection; HPV-specific or memory T cells were not isolated.

Points on this clone: The antigen remains undetermined.

Libraries were prepared by immunoSEQ multiplex PCR; TCRdb keeps only in-frame clonotypes and omits some of them. This sample's table has tens of thousands of clones. This receptor was obtained from a woman aged 18 to 75 with a cervical HPV16 infection that either progressed to CIN3+ or cleared (not recorded which). Sequences were obtained from blood buffy coat.

The CDR3 sequence is CASSFDWGPSRLFF. The sequenced part of the CDR3 DNA is TGTGCCAGCAGCTTTGATTGGGGGCCGTCAAGA. The chain uses TRBV11-2 and TRBJ1-4, with D perhaps TRBD1 (6 bases). Sequencing ends 3 residues short of the CDR3 end; the germline J gene provides the rest. Germline V gene data show CDR1 as SGHAT and CDR2 as FQNNGV. This CDR3 is 14 amino acids long.